The 28 T cell receptor beta chains below come from one sample, sequenced in a study of T-cell reconstitution after alpha-beta-depleted transplantation in children. A library of TCRbeta sequences, prepared with unique molecular identifiers, was generated. From the PCR reads, TCRdb called clonotypes with MiXCR, one entry per CDR3 protein. Among about 980,000 distinct CDR3 sequences, under 30% were seen once, and the ten largest hold under 30%. Sequencing was performed on PBMCs, mostly from graft donor cells, taken 360 days after TCRalphabeta/CD19-depleted stem cell transplant. The source of these receptors is a boy under two years old who had a stem cell transplant for SCID, so the T cells may come from the graft donor.

This chain connects TRBV27 to TRBJ2-1, with 10 bases identical to TRBD2. Germline trimming cut 5 bases from V and 7 bases from J; bases unmatched to any gene: 8. CDR1 is MNHEY, CDR2 SMNVEV, per germline (reference sequence). CDR3 length: 15 amino acids. The CDR3 protein is CASSPRKRGGNEQFF. CDR3 nucleotide sequence: TGTGCCAGCAGTCCACGTAAGCGGGGGGGGAATGAGCAGTTCTTC.

In DNA, the CDR3 is TGTGCCAGCAGTTCCTATCAGACAGGGAGGCTGATGAACACTGAAGCTTTCTTT. Residues: CASSSYQTGRLMNTEAFF. The chain joins TRBV28 to TRBJ1-1, with 7 bases that match TRBD1. The CDR3 covers 18 residues. Per the germline V gene, CDR1 is MDHEN and CDR2 is SYDVKM. Trimming cost V 4 bases and J 0 bases; bases outside gene matches: 14.

This clonotype was detected a few times. The chain is built from TRBV12-3 or TRBV12-4 and TRBJ2-1; 9 bases are a match to TRBD1. The CDR3 has 15 amino acids. Losses at the gene ends were 5 bases for V and 8 bases for J; bases not matched to a gene: 10. DNA for the CDR3: TGTGCCAGCAGTCCTCGGACAGGGGTTGGCGATGAGCAGTTCTTC. It translates to CASSPRTGVGDEQFF.

V gene TRBV7-2 combines with J gene TRBJ2-2, with 7 positions matching TRBD2. CDR1 and CDR2 (germline): SGHTA, FQGNSA. This CDR3 contains 16 residues. V lost 2 bases, J lost 6 bases, and 9 bases stayed unmatched. CDR3: CASSLLGTTSSGELFF. Here the CDR3 DNA reads TGTGCCAGCAGCTTATTGGGGACTACAAGCTCCGGGGAGCTGTTTTTT.

The CDR3 reads CAISESLAGDEQFF. In nucleotides, the CDR3 is TGTGCCATCAGTGAGTCCCTTGCAGGGGATGAGCAGTTCTTC. The gene calls are TRBV10-3 and TRBJ2-1; tentatively, D is TRBD1 (6 bases). Per germline, CDR1 ENHRY and CDR2 SYGVKD. The V and J ends lost 0 bases and 8 bases respectively, with 11 bases between them. The length of the CDR3 is 14 residues.

This clonotype was seen only a few times. This rearrangement joins TRBV10-3 to TRBJ1-1, with a possible D match to TRBD1 (6 bases). CDR3 length: 17 residues. Trimming left V 0 bases short and J 0 bases short, with 14 bases between. Germline CDR1 reads ENHRY; CDR2 reads SYGVKD. The CDR3 sequence: CAISESLWTAMNTEAFF. CDR3 in DNA: TGTGCCATCAGTGAGTCCCTCTGGACAGCCATGAACACTGAAGCTTTCTTT.

This chain joins TRBV6-2 or TRBV6-3 and TRBJ2-1, with TRBD1 as a possible D gene (6 bases). CDR1 and CDR2 (germline): MNHEY, SVGEGT. This CDR3 contains 16 residues. The V and J ends lost 2 bases and 7 bases respectively, with 18 bases between them. CDR3 in amino acids: CASSYSPAGAGNEQFF. CDR3 coding DNA: TGTGCCAGCAGTTACAGCCCTGCAGGGGCGGGTAATGAGCAGTTCTTC.

J is TRBJ2-7 and V is TRBV5-1, with D possibly TRBD1 on 5 matching bases. Trimming left V 4 bases short and J 0 bases short, with 14 bases between. Germline V gene sequence: CDR1 SGHRS, CDR2 YFSETQ. This CDR3 is 15 amino acids long. The CDR3 nucleotides read TGCGCCAGCAGCCCCCAGGGAATTCACTCCTACGAGCAGTACTTC. Its translation is CASSPQGIHSYEQYF.

V gene TRBV4-2 combines with J gene TRBJ2-3; TRBD1 aligns across 9 bases. Germline CDR1 reads LGHNA; CDR2 reads YNFKEQ. There are 15 residues in the CDR3. With V trimmed by 4 bases and J by 4 bases, 6 bases remained unmatched. CDR3 sequence (DNA): TGTGCCAGCAGCCGACAGGGGGATGGTGCAGATACGCAGTATTTT. This codes for CASSRQGDGADTQYF.

The chain uses TRBV28 and TRBJ2-7; 10 bases align to TRBD2. The germline V gene encodes CDR1 MDHEN and CDR2 SYDVKM. This CDR3 spans 16 amino acids. With V trimmed by 1 base and J by 6 bases, 9 bases remained unmatched. The CDR3 bases are TGTGCCAGCAGTTTATTCTTTGGGACTAGCGAGGCCGAGCAGTACTTC. Translation gives CASSLFFGTSEAEQYF.

The chain links TRBV2 to TRBJ2-7; D perhaps matches TRBD2 (5 bases). The CDR3 contains 16 residues. Trimming removed 2 bases at V and 5 bases at J, with 19 bases between. Germline-derived CDR1 and CDR2 are SNHLY and FYNNEI. The CDR3 protein is CASSEYSRRARDEQYF. The CDR3 coding sequence is TGTGCCAGCAGTGAATACTCTAGGCGGGCAAGAGACGAGCAGTACTTC. Filled out from reference TRBV2 and TRBJ2-7, the complete variable domain reads EPEVTQTPSHQVTQMGQEVILRCVPISNHLYFYWYRQILGQKVEFLVSFYNNEISEKSEIFDDQFSVERPDGSNFTLKIRSTKLEDSAMYFCASSEYSRRARDEQYFGPGTRLTVT.

This chain links TRBV12-3 or TRBV12-4 with TRBJ1-5, with D unclear. This CDR3 has 15 amino acids. Trimming stripped 4 bases from V and 6 bases from J, with 16 bases between. The CDR3: CASSWGGTEPQPQHF. The CDR3 coding sequence is TGTGCCAGCAGTTGGGGTGGTACAGAACCTCAGCCCCAGCATTTT.

This clonotype was recorded a few times. This chain joins TRBV27 and TRBJ2-7; D gene uncertain. This CDR3 comprises 15 residues. Germline V CDR1 and CDR2: MNHEY, SMNVEV (reference sequence). The V end lost 8 bases, the J end lost 0 bases, and 17 bases lay between the germline ends. DNA for the CDR3: TGTGCCAGCTCTCACCCGGCAGGCAACTCCTACGAGCAGTACTTC. Amino acid sequence: CASSHPAGNSYEQYF.

As DNA, the CDR3 is TGCGCCAGCAGCCAAGAGCCCGATACGTTTCTCACGCAGTATTTT. Amino acids: CASSQEPDTFLTQYF. The chain has TRBV4-3 and TRBJ2-3; D is unclear. CDR3 length: 15 residues. Between the trimmed V and J ends, which lost 0 bases and 9 bases, there was a span of 16 bases. The V gene's germline CDR1 is LGHNA and CDR2 YSLEER.

V and J are TRBV5-1 and TRBJ2-5, with unresolved D. The CDR3 runs to 13 residues. Germline V CDR1 and CDR2: SGHRS, YFSETQ. V was cut by 4 bases and J by 5 bases, with 12 bases left in between. The CDR3 region is CASSRKGGETQYF. The DNA of the CDR3 is TGCGCCAGCAGCCGAAAGGGCGGTGAGACCCAGTACTTC.

This clonotype occurred a few times. This chain uses TRBV29-1 with TRBJ2-7; weak D call: TRBD1 (5 bases). CDR3 length equals 12 residues. From germline, CDR1 is SQVTM and CDR2 ANQGSEA. Trimming cost V 7 bases and J 2 bases, with 12 bases left between them. The CDR3 coding sequence is TGCAGCGCTAAACAGGTTCCCTACGAGCAGTACTTC. Its protein product is CSAKQVPYEQYF.

The chain couples TRBV7-9 to TRBJ2-7, with a tentative D call TRBD1 (6 bases). Germline-derived CDR1 and CDR2 are SEHNR and FQNEAQ (reference sequence). The CDR3 runs 13 residues. The V gene lost 2 bases and the J gene lost 4 bases, with 9 bases spanning the gap. Written as DNA, the CDR3 is TGTGCCAGCAGCTTAAACAGGGAGTACGAGCAGTACTTC. It yields the protein CASSLNREYEQYF.

There are a few counts of this clonotype. The chain employs TRBV6-4 and TRBJ1-1; D is unclear. Trimming left V 6 bases short and J 4 bases short, with 15 bases between. This CDR3 contains 14 residues. From germline, CDR1 is MRHNA and CDR2 SNTAGT. The CDR3 protein is CASRETGSSTEAFF. CDR3 in DNA: TGTGCCAGCAGAGAAACTGGGTCGAGCACTGAAGCTTTCTTT.

The rearrangement joins TRBV12-3 or TRBV12-4 to TRBJ1-5, with D perhaps matching TRBD1 (6 bases). This CDR3 has 15 amino acids. The V and J ends lost 5 bases and 2 bases respectively, with 13 bases between them. As DNA, the CDR3 is TGTGCCAGCAGTGGAGGGGGGGTAGGCAATCAGCCCCAGCATTTT. Protein product: CASSGGGVGNQPQHF.

The rearrangement links TRBV7-8 to TRBJ1-1; D possibly corresponds to TRBD1 (5 bases). The germline V gene has CDR1 SGHVS and CDR2 FQNEAQ. CDR3 length: 15 amino acids. Trimming left V 1 base short and J 2 bases short, with 11 bases between. CDR3 bases: TGTGCCAGCAGCTTAGTTCTCGGGGACAACACTGAAGCTTTCTTT. It codes for CASSLVLGDNTEAFF.

This clonotype appeared a few times. The chain joins TRBV20-1 to TRBJ1-1; no clear D. Trimming pared 1 base from V and 0 bases from J, leaving 6 bases between. From germline, CDR1 is DFQATT and CDR2 SNEGSKA (reference sequence). CDR3 length: 13 residues. CDR3 nucleotides: TGCAGTGCTAGAGTTAATATGAACACTGAAGCTTTCTTT. Translating it yields CSARVNMNTEAFF.

V gene TRBV2 combines with J gene TRBJ2-7; 8 bases fit TRBD1. This CDR3 contains 17 residues. Germline values: CDR1 SNHLY, CDR2 FYNNEI. V was pared by 0 bases and J by 5 bases, with 12 bases of the junction left unmatched. The CDR3 region has the DNA TGTGCCAGCAGTGAAGCTAGGATATACAGGGGGGTCCACGAGCAGTACTTC. Translated, it gives CASSEARIYRGVHEQYF.

The V and J genes are TRBV19 and TRBJ1-1; D gene unclear. The CDR3 has 14 residues. The V end lost 5 bases, the J end lost 0 bases, and 10 bases lay between the germline ends. Germline values: CDR1 LNHDA, CDR2 SQIVND (reference sequence). CDR3 amino acids: CASSAGPMNTEAFF. CDR3 sequence (DNA): TGTGCCAGTAGTGCAGGTCCAATGAACACTGAAGCTTTCTTT.

This chain connects TRBV7-9 to TRBJ1-1; 7 bases agree with TRBD1. The CDR3 is 15 residues long. V gave up 4 bases and J gave up 8 bases; unmatched junction bases: 13. The germline gives CDR1 SEHNR, CDR2 FQNEAQ (reference sequence). CDR3 sequence reads: CASSSDRVLSPEAFF. Written as DNA, the CDR3 is TGTGCCAGCAGCTCAGACAGGGTCCTTTCCCCCGAAGCTTTCTTT.

This clonotype occurred many times. This rearrangement joins TRBV5-6 to TRBJ2-2; TRBD2 is a possible D gene (7 bases). CDR3 length: 14 amino acids. Per the germline V gene, CDR1 is SGHDT and CDR2 is YYEEEE. Trimming pared 4 bases from V and 6 bases from J, leaving 13 bases between. The CDR3 sequence is CASSRRGGPGELFF. For the CDR3, the DNA is TGTGCCAGCAGCCGTAGGGGGGGTCCCGGGGAGCTGTTTTTT.

This clonotype was detected a few times. The chain recombines TRBV28 with TRBJ2-7; perhaps TRBD2 as D (5 bases). Trimming took 3 bases from V and 0 from J, leaving 12 bases between them. The CDR3 extends over 15 amino acids. Germline CDR1 MDHEN, CDR2 SYDVKM. The CDR3 DNA sequence: TGTGCCAGCAGTTTCGGACTTACCCCCTCCTACGAGCAGTACTTC. This encodes CASSFGLTPSYEQYF.

This clonotype appeared a few times. The chain has TRBV29-1 and TRBJ2-7, with D perhaps assigned TRBD1 or TRBD2 (5 bases each). The germline V gene encodes CDR1 SQVTM and CDR2 ANQGSEA. Trimming cost V 7 bases and J 2 bases, with 18 bases left between them. The CDR3 covers 14 residues. CDR3 loop: CSAAPRDPAYEQYF. The CDR3, as DNA: TGCAGCGCAGCCCCCCGGGACCCAGCCTACGAGCAGTACTTC.

This clonotype was seen a few times. The rearrangement links TRBV29-1 to TRBJ2-5; tentatively, D is TRBD2 (5 bases). Germline V gives CDR1 SQVTM, CDR2 ANQGSEA. The ends were cut back, 2 bases at V and 0 bases at J, with 7 bases in the middle. The CDR3 is made up of 13 amino acids. CDR3 DNA: TGCAGCGTTGAAAAGCGGAACCAAGAGACCCAGTACTTC. It yields the protein CSVEKRNQETQYF.